Listed here is a single T cell receptor (beta chain). The antigen is undetermined. The data are from a study of T cell responses to AZD1222 COVID-19 vaccine. Points from the study as a whole: Repertoires were collected only later (after the peak T cell response had occurred).

Assay: immunoSEQ multiplex PCR; the TCRdb copy retains only in-frame clones and omits some. The table records over 65,000 clones, about nine tenths of them present only once. Germline V lookup: CDR1 KGHSH, CDR2 LQKENI. The CDR3 consists of 13 residues. V shed 5 bases and J shed 1 base, with 8 bases lying between them. The material sequenced was peripheral blood, taken 28 days after the second AZD1222 dose. The sequence came from an adult who received the AZD1222 COVID-19 vaccine. This rearrangement joins TRBV18 to TRBJ1-1, with D hard to call. CDR3 protein: CASSGASNTEAFF. Here the CDR3 DNA reads TGTGCCAGCTCAGGCGCTTCGAACACTGAAGCTTTCTTT.